This T cell receptor beta chain was identified during a study of T cell clonality in common variable immunodeficiency. Study-level results: CVID subjects shared fewer TCRbeta clones than healthy controls did. Common variable immunodeficiency TCR beta sequences reportedly had fewer deletions and N-nucleotide insertions.

Trimming shortened V by 3 bases and J by 7 bases, and 10 bases separated the two germline ends. Germline lookup yields CDR1 KGHSH and CDR2 LQKENI. This CDR3 has 13 residues. Diagnosis required reduced IgG, IgA and/or IgM with specific antibody deficiency. For at least one year, all CVID subjects received replacement immunoglobulin. Equal genomic DNA amounts from CVID and control samples were sequenced. Repertoires were generated with immunoSEQ multiplex PCR, while TCRdb's copy carries only in-frame clones and drops some. The sample holds more than 9,000 clones, and no clone turns up only once. With regard to this clone: Its antigen is not known. The CDR3 end is not reached by the read, which stops 3 residues before it; the germline J gene fills it in.

Sequencing used peripheral blood mononuclear cells. The receptor comes from a human donor with common variable immunodeficiency. J is TRBJ2-1 and V is TRBV18; D not certain. The sequenced CDR3 bases are TGTGCCAGCTCACCGGGCCTCGAAAATGAG. Translating gives CASSPGLENE. From start to end, the CDR3 is CASSPGLENEQFF.